The 9 T cell receptor beta chains reported below all come from one sample, sequenced in a study of blood T cell repertoires in COVID-19. TCRdb keeps only in-frame clones here, not all; method: immunoSEQ multiplex PCR. Of roughly 180,000 clones listed, approximately 80% are singletons. The sample was PBMCs or T cells enriched from blood (not recorded which). The receptors stem from a man in his 60s who had been exposed to COVID-19.

This chain uses TRBV3-1 (or the pseudogene TRBV3-2) with TRBJ2-7; D is perhaps TRBD2 (6 bases). With 1 base removed from V and 2 bases from J, the gap between germline ends came to 12 bases. Germline CDR1 and CDR2: LGHDT and YNNKEL (reference sequence). The CDR3 totals 15 residues. The CDR3 here is CASSQGAGFTYEQYF. As DNA, the CDR3 is TGTGCCAGCAGCCAAGGAGCGGGTTTTACCTACGAGCAGTACTTC.

The genes are TRBV19 and TRBJ2-1; 7 positions agree with TRBD2. V lost 1 base to trimming and J lost 4 bases; unmatched junction nucleotides: 13. This CDR3 has 18 residues. Germline CDR1 LNHDA, CDR2 SQIVND (reference sequence). The CDR3 DNA is TGTGCCAGTAGTATAGCCTCTATCGGGGGGTCGCCTTACAATGAGCAGTTCTTC. Translated: CASSIASIGGSPYNEQFF.

The V and J genes are TRBV24-1 and TRBJ2-1, with TRBD2 matching 8 bases. Germline CDR1 reads KGHDR; CDR2 reads SFDVKD. The CDR3 sequence is 13 residues long. With 4 bases clipped from V and 12 bases from J, the junction kept 7 bases outside the gene matches. The CDR3 region is CATSEFIAGMQFF. DNA of the CDR3: TGTGCCACCAGTGAGTTTATAGCGGGAATGCAGTTCTTC.

V is TRBV3-1 (or the pseudogene TRBV3-2) and J is TRBJ2-3; D ambiguous. V was pared by 4 bases and J by 1 base, with 12 bases between. The CDR3 length is 15 residues. CDR1 is LGHDT, CDR2 YNNKEL, per germline (reference sequence). The CDR3 bases are TGTGCCAGCAGCCCACGCCTGAGCCGCACAGATACGCAGTATTTT. Translation: CASSPRLSRTDTQYF.

The gene calls are TRBV20-1 and TRBJ1-2; TRBD1 aligns across 9 bases. From germline, CDR1 is DFQATT and CDR2 SNEGSKA (reference sequence). V gave up 3 bases and J gave up 8 bases; unmatched junction bases: 13. This CDR3 is built from 15 residues. The CDR3 DNA reads TGCAGTGCTAGTTTTACACTTCTGGGACAGGGAGGCTACACCTTC. As protein: CSASFTLLGQGGYTF.

V and J are TRBV19 and TRBJ2-5; unclear D gene. Germline assignment: CDR1 LNHDA and CDR2 SQIVND (reference sequence). Trimming stripped 0 bases from V and 4 bases from J, with 3 bases between. The CDR3 contains 12 residues. The CDR3 loop reads CASSIERETQYF. The CDR3 DNA follows: TGTGCCAGTAGTATAGAGCGAGAGACCCAGTACTTC.

This sequence joins TRBV27 and TRBJ2-6, with 7 bases that match TRBD1. V was pared by 5 bases and J by 1 base, with 8 bases of the junction left unmatched. The CDR3 is 17 amino acids. Germline V lookup: CDR1 MNHEY, CDR2 SMNVEV (reference sequence). The CDR3 spells CASSKQGLGSGANVLTF. The CDR3 DNA sequence: TGTGCCAGCAGTAAACAGGGGTTAGGGTCTGGGGCCAACGTCCTGACTTTC. Combining the CDR3 with reference TRBV27 and TRBJ2-6 gives the whole variable domain EAQVTQNPRYLITVTGKKLTVTCSQNMNHEYMSWYRQDPGLGLRQIYYSMNVEVTDKGDVPEGYKVSRKEKRNFPLILESPSPNQTSLYFCASSKQGLGSGANVLTFGAGSRLTVL.

This chain uses TRBV5-4 with TRBJ1-1; D unresolved. CDR3 size: 17 residues. V gave up 4 bases and J gave up 2 bases, with 21 bases separating them. CDR1 is SGHNT, CDR2 YYREEE, per germline (reference sequence). CDR3 protein: CASSPTGGKTPNTEAFF. CDR3 bases: TGTGCCAGCAGCCCAACGGGAGGCAAGACTCCAAACACTGAAGCTTTCTTT.

V usage is TRBV5-5 and J usage is TRBJ2-7, with TRBD2 matching over 10 bases. From germline, CDR1 is SGHKS and CDR2 YYEKEE (reference sequence). V lost 4 bases and J lost 0; bases outside the gene matches: 1. The CDR3 has 14 residues. CDR3 sequence (DNA): TGTGCCAGCAGCCGGACTAGCGGCTCCTACGAGCAGTACTTC. Protein sequence: CASSRTSGSYEQYF.